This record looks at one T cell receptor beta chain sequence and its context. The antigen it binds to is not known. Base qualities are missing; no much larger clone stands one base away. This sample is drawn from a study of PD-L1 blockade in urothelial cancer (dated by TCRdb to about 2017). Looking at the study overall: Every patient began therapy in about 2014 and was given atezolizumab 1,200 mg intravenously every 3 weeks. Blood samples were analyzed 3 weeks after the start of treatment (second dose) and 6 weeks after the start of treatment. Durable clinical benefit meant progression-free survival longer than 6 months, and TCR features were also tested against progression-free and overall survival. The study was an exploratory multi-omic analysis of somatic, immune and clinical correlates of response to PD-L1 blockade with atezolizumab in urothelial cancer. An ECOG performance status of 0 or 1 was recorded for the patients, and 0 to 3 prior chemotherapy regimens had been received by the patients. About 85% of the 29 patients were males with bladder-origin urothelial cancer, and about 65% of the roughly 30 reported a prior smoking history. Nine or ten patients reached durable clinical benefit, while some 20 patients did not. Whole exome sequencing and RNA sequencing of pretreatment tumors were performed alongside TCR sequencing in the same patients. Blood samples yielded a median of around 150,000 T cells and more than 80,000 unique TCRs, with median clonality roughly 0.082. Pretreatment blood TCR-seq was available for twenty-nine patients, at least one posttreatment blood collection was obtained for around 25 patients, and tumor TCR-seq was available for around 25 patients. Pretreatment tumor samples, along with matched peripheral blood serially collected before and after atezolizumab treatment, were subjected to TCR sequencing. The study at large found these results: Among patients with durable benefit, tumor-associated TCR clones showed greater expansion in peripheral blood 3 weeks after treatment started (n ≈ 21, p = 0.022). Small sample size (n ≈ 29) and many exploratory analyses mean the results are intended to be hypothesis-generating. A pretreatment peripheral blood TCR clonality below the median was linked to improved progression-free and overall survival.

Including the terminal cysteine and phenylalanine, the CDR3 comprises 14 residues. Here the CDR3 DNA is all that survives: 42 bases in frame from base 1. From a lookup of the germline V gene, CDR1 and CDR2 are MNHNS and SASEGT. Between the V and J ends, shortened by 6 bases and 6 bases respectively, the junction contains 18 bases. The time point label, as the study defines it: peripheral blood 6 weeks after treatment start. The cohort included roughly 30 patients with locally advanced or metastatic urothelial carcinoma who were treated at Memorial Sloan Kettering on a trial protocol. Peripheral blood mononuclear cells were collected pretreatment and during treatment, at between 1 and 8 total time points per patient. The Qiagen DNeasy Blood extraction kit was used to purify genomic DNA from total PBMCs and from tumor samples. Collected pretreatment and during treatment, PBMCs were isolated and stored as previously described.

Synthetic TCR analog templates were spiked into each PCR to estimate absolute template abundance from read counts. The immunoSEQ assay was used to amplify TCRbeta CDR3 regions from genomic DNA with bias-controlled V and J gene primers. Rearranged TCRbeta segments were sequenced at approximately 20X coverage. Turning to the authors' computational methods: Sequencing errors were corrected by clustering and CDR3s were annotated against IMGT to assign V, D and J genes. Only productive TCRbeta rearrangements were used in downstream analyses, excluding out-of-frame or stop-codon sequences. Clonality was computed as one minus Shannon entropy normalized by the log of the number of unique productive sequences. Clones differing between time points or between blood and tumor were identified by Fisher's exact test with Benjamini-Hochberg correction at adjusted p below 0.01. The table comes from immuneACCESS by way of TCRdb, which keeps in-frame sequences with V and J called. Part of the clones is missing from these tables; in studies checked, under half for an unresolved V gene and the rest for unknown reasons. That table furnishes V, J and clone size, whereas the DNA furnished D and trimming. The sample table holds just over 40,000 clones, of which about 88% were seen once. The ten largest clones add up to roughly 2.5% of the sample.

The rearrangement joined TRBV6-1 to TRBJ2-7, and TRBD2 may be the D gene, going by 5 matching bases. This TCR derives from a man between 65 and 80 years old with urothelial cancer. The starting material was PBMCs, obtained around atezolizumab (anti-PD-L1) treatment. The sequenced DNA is TGTGCCAGCAGACTTACGTTCGGGGAGAGCGAGCAGTACTTC. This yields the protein CASRLTFGESEQYF.